This is a list of T cell receptor beta chains from one sample in a study of blood T cell repertoires in COVID-19. Sequencing was performed with immunoSEQ multiplex PCR; in TCRdb, only in-frame clones are kept and a portion is missing. There are fewer than 150,000 clones in the sample; over 75% occur only once, and 3% to 4% lies in the top ten. Sample: PBMCs or T cells enriched from blood (not recorded which). Every receptor here comes from a man between 50 and 59 years old in a cohort exposed to, infected with or recovered from COVID-19 (not recorded which). Both conserved end residues are part of each CDR3. The D gene is left open where the match is weak. Only some rows state a clone size, as once, few, many or a class for expanded clones.

d_gene: -; abundance: many; v_gene: TRBV27; CDR3aa: CASSLAGFNEQYF
d_gene: TRBD1; abundance: -; v_gene: TRBV5-1; CDR3aa: CASSSQGTLSNEQFF
d_gene: -; abundance: -; v_gene: TRBV5-6; CDR3aa: CASSLGRLSSYEQYF
d_gene: TRBD1; abundance: once; v_gene: TRBV5-1; CDR3aa: CASSTGTANQPQHF
d_gene: TRBD1; abundance: -; v_gene: TRBV7-9; CDR3aa: CASSLGGTAVSPLHF
d_gene: -; abundance: -; v_gene: TRBV11-2; CDR3aa: CASSFDRLTGELFF
d_gene: -; abundance: -; v_gene: TRBV4-3; CDR3aa: CASSPTGRTGELFF
d_gene: -; abundance: -; v_gene: TRBV6-5; CDR3aa: CASTPPRGNQPQHF
d_gene: -; abundance: -; v_gene: TRBV29-1; CDR3aa: CSVEIFGGEQYF
d_gene: TRBD1; abundance: -; v_gene: TRBV5-1; CDR3aa: CASSFEGQSNQPQHF
d_gene: TRBD1; abundance: -; v_gene: TRBV13; CDR3aa: CASSLAGTGNSPLHF
d_gene: TRBD2; abundance: -; v_gene: TRBV28; CDR3aa: CASTGTSGRISSNEQYF
d_gene: TRBD1; abundance: -; v_gene: TRBV6-5; CDR3aa: CASSPAQGARAFF
d_gene: -; abundance: -; v_gene: TRBV14; CDR3aa: CASSQDGLLNTEAFF
d_gene: TRBD2; abundance: -; v_gene: TRBV5-3; CDR3aa: CARSLARAGDVYNEQFF
d_gene: TRBD2; abundance: -; v_gene: TRBV3-1/TRBV3-2; CDR3aa: CASSRLPGLAGGSYEQYF
d_gene: TRBD1; abundance: -; v_gene: TRBV7-9; CDR3aa: CASSPAGTGLYEQYF
d_gene: -; abundance: -; v_gene: TRBV10-2; CDR3aa: CASSSLDSNQPQHF
d_gene: -; abundance: -; v_gene: TRBV18; CDR3aa: CASSLSSGGSNQPQHF
d_gene: TRBD1; abundance: -; v_gene: TRBV6-5; CDR3aa: CASSYPLTGGKSGYTF
d_gene: TRBD1; abundance: -; v_gene: TRBV9; CDR3aa: CASSVTGAQETQYF
d_gene: -; abundance: -; v_gene: TRBV15; CDR3aa: CATSREGRVNSYEQYF
d_gene: -; abundance: -; v_gene: TRBV29-1; CDR3aa: CSVLTGVNTEAFF
d_gene: -; abundance: -; v_gene: TRBV7-6; CDR3aa: CASSPGVEGHGYTF
d_gene: TRBD1; abundance: -; v_gene: TRBV11-3; CDR3aa: CASSLEISQGAGGETQYF
d_gene: TRBD2; abundance: -; v_gene: TRBV30; CDR3aa: CAWSVEGRGVYEQYF
d_gene: -; abundance: -; v_gene: TRBV5-6; CDR3aa: CASSLGRGSSGNTIYF
d_gene: TRBD2; abundance: -; v_gene: TRBV9; CDR3aa: CAAAGDDNEQFF
d_gene: -; abundance: -; v_gene: TRBV19; CDR3aa: CASSSTDLPKEKLFF
d_gene: TRBD2; abundance: -; v_gene: TRBV7-9; CDR3aa: CASSLDDGREFGELFF
d_gene: -; abundance: -; v_gene: TRBV27; CDR3aa: CASSLNSYNEQFF
d_gene: -; abundance: -; v_gene: TRBV10-3; CDR3aa: CAIRDSRESIQETQYF
d_gene: -; abundance: once; v_gene: TRBV6-5; CDR3aa: CASNQGWSDGYTF
d_gene: -; abundance: -; v_gene: TRBV6-5; CDR3aa: CASKGVRTDTQYF
d_gene: TRBD1; abundance: -; v_gene: TRBV19; CDR3aa: CASSPTGEETQYF
d_gene: -; abundance: -; v_gene: TRBV27; CDR3aa: CASSPRTARRTDTQYF
d_gene: TRBD1; abundance: -; v_gene: TRBV19; CDR3aa: CASSMDLGGGEQYF
d_gene: -; abundance: -; v_gene: TRBV3-1/TRBV3-2; CDR3aa: CASSQDRVPIYEQYF
d_gene: TRBD1; abundance: -; v_gene: TRBV15; CDR3aa: CATSGRTGRATQYF
d_gene: TRBD1; abundance: -; v_gene: TRBV18; CDR3aa: CASSPRGTGDTGELFF
d_gene: -; abundance: -; v_gene: TRBV5-1; CDR3aa: CASSFGGNTDTQYF
d_gene: -; abundance: -; v_gene: TRBV12-3/TRBV12-4; CDR3aa: CASSLGAAYEQYF
d_gene: TRBD1; abundance: -; v_gene: TRBV18; CDR3aa: CASSPPTGGWYEQYF
d_gene: -; abundance: -; v_gene: TRBV7-9; CDR3aa: CASSLGGSSTGELFF
d_gene: -; abundance: -; v_gene: TRBV19; CDR3aa: CASRWTENTEAFF
d_gene: TRBD2; abundance: -; v_gene: TRBV7-2; CDR3aa: CASSWGLAGATDTQYF
d_gene: TRBD2; abundance: -; v_gene: TRBV28; CDR3aa: CAITSVNTGELFF
d_gene: -; abundance: -; v_gene: TRBV18; CDR3aa: CASSPSGLISNEQFF
d_gene: TRBD2; abundance: -; v_gene: TRBV6-6; CDR3aa: CASSYERGAGDTQYF
d_gene: -; abundance: few; v_gene: TRBV3-1/TRBV3-2; CDR3aa: CASSHRDEQFF
d_gene: -; abundance: -; v_gene: TRBV5-1; CDR3aa: CASSLFTQGNTEAFF